This T cell receptor (beta chain) was identified in a study of Tregs in tolerant kidney transplant recipients. Study results and limitations: Biological reproducibility was not directly addressed, but technical replication error appeared minimal. Tregs expanded with activated donor B cells seemed most donor-specific.

Points on this clone: Its antigen is unknown.

Assay used: immunoSEQ multiplex PCR; TCRdb lists only in-frame clones, some missing. The table shows about 240,000 clones, with 84% occurring only once. Unstimulated Tregs (CD4+CD25+CD127-) and CD4+CD25- non-Tregs were sorted from PBMCs. This clonotype originated in a human donor in good health. The specimen was CD4+ T cells from blood.

CDR3 sequence reads: CASSVGTGLTDTQYF. The CDR3 DNA follows: TGTGCCAGCAGCGTTGGGACAGGCCTCACAGATACGCAGTATTTT. This sequence joins TRBV9 and TRBJ2-3, with 8 bases matching TRBD1. V shed 2 bases and J 2 bases; nucleotides not matched to a gene: 4. In germline, CDR1 is SGDLS, CDR2 YYNGEE. The CDR3 runs 15 residues. The variable domain in full, completed from reference TRBV9 and TRBJ2-3, reads DSGVTQTPKHLITATGQRVTLRCSPRSGDLSVYWYQQSLDQGLQFLIQYYNGEERAKGNILERFSAQQFPDLHSELNLSSLELGDSALYFCASSVGTGLTDTQYFGPGTRLTVL.